These 24 T cell receptor beta chains were sequenced from one sample in a study of blood T cell repertoires in COVID-19. The repertoire was sequenced with immunoSEQ multiplex PCR; TCRdb's copy has only in-frame clones and lacks some. This table has about 200,000 clones, about 88% appearing once. Sequenced: peripheral blood. Source of these receptors: a man in his late teens or twenties with active or convalescent COVID-19.

V gene TRBV5-1 combines with J gene TRBJ1-1; TRBD1 aligns across 7 bases. The CDR3 totals 13 residues. Germline trimming cut 7 bases from V and 1 base from J; bases unmatched to any gene: 4. Germline loops: CDR1 SGHRS, CDR2 YFSETQ. The DNA for the CDR3 is TGCGCCAGCTCAGGGGGGAAGAACACTGAAGCTTTCTTT. It translates to CASSGGKNTEAFF.

The genes are TRBV5-1 and TRBJ2-5, with a tentative D call TRBD2 (5 bases). The CDR3 consists of 13 residues. The germline CDR1 and CDR2 sequences are SGHRS and YFSETQ. V dropped 2 bases and J dropped 4 bases, with 9 bases sitting between them. This CDR3 is CASSFPEGETQYF. In DNA form, the CDR3 reads TGCGCCAGCAGCTTTCCCGAGGGAGAGACCCAGTACTTC.

This chain connects TRBV27 to TRBJ2-3; D perhaps matches TRBD2 (6 bases). V lost 0 bases, J lost 1 base, and 8 bases lay in between. CDR1 and CDR2 from the germline V gene are MNHEY and SMNVEV (reference sequence). The CDR3 contains 15 residues. The DNA of the CDR3 is TGTGCCAGCAGTTTATCTCCTAGCGGCACAGATACGCAGTATTTT. Translation: CASSLSPSGTDTQYF.

The table lists this clone with a count of one. V usage is TRBV6-2 or TRBV6-3 and J usage is TRBJ2-1, with TRBD1 matching over 10 bases. CDR1 is MNHEY, CDR2 SVGEGT, per germline. The CDR3 extends over 12 amino acids. V lost 4 bases to trimming and J lost 15 bases; unmatched junction nucleotides: 6. The CDR3 sequence is CASSSDRDRGFF. The CDR3 nucleotides are TGTGCCAGCAGTTCCGATAGGGACAGGGGGTTCTTC.

This clone was seen a single time. This rearrangement joins TRBV12-3 or TRBV12-4 to TRBJ2-1; D uncertain. The CDR3 spans 11 residues. Trimming left V 0 bases short and J 8 bases short, with 2 bases between. The chain's CDR3 is CASSLADEQFF. The CDR3 DNA is TGTGCCAGCAGTTTAGCCGATGAGCAGTTCTTC.

This chain joins TRBV7-9 and TRBJ1-2, with 9 bases lining up with TRBD1. Germline V CDR1 and CDR2: SEHNR, FQNEAQ (reference sequence). With 5 bases clipped from V and 1 base from J, the junction kept 5 bases outside the gene matches. The CDR3 has 15 residues. The CDR3 nucleotides are TGTGCCAGCAGCCCCCGGACAGGGGTTAACTATGGCTACACCTTC. This gives the protein CASSPRTGVNYGYTF. Filled out from reference TRBV7-9 and TRBJ1-2, the complete variable domain reads DTGVSQNPRHKITKRGQNVTFRCDPISEHNRLYWYRQTLGQGPEFLTYFQNEAQLEKSRLLSDRFSAERPKGSFSTLEIQRTEQGDSAMYLCASSPRTGVNYGYTFGSGTRLTVV.

This chain connects TRBV9 to TRBJ2-1, with 9 bases matching TRBD1. Germline V gene data show CDR1 as SGDLS and CDR2 as YYNGEE. With V trimmed by 0 bases and J by 3 bases, 4 bases remained unmatched. This CDR3 is built from 16 residues. The CDR3: CASSVADRGGYNEQFF. CDR3 in DNA: TGTGCCAGCAGCGTAGCCGACAGGGGGGGCTACAATGAGCAGTTCTTC.

The CDR3 here is CASSDRRGRVNMNTEAFF. DNA of the CDR3: TGTGCCAGCAGCGACCGGCGGGGGCGAGTAAACATGAACACTGAAGCTTTCTTT. The genes are TRBV3-1 (or the pseudogene TRBV3-2) and TRBJ1-1, with D possibly matching TRBD1 (6 bases). Germline V gives CDR1 LGHDT, CDR2 YNNKEL (reference sequence). V gave up 5 bases and J gave up 0 bases, with 22 bases separating them. CDR3 size: 18 residues.

This chain links TRBV27 with TRBJ1-3, with D unresolved. Trimming shortened V by 6 bases and J by 0 bases, and 12 bases separated the two germline ends. Germline V gives CDR1 MNHEY, CDR2 SMNVEV (reference sequence). The CDR3 length is 15 residues. CDR3 protein: CASSPDWSSGNTIYF. The CDR3, as DNA: TGTGCCAGCAGCCCCGACTGGAGCTCTGGAAACACCATATATTTT.

The chain couples TRBV10-3 to TRBJ1-3, with D possibly matching TRBD1 (5 bases). Trimming took 2 bases from V and 0 from J, leaving 11 bases between them. CDR3 length equals 16 residues. The germline CDR1 and CDR2 sequences are ENHRY and SYGVKD. In nucleotides, the CDR3 is TGTGCCATCAGTGAGGCAGAACAGGCCTCTGGAAACACCATATATTTT. It yields the protein CAISEAEQASGNTIYF.

This chain joins TRBV27 and TRBJ1-2; TRBD1 matches 7 bases. Germline V gives CDR1 MNHEY, CDR2 SMNVEV (reference sequence). With 6 bases clipped from V and 8 bases from J, the junction kept 12 bases outside the gene matches. The CDR3 runs to 14 residues. The CDR3 DNA reads as TGTGCCAGCAGCCCGGGACAGCCCATCAACGGCTACACCTTC. The encoded protein is CASSPGQPINGYTF.

The rearrangement joins TRBV7-2 to TRBJ2-7, with 8 positions matching TRBD1. This CDR3 region has 14 residues. CDR1 and CDR2 from the germline V gene are SGHTA and FQGNSA. The trim removed 3 bases at V and 5 bases at J, leaving 6 bases unmatched. CDR3 residues: CASSLGTGRHEQYF. For the CDR3, the DNA is TGTGCCAGCAGCTTGGGGACAGGACGGCACGAGCAGTACTTC.

The chain carries TRBV12-3 or TRBV12-4 and TRBJ2-7; weak D call: TRBD2 (6 bases). This CDR3 is built from 13 residues. V was pared by 3 bases and J by 5 bases, with 11 bases between. The CDR3 is CASSFRAGHEQYF. DNA of the CDR3: TGTGCCAGCAGTTTCAGGGCGGGGCACGAGCAGTACTTC.

The chain is built from TRBV9 and TRBJ2-5; D unclear. This CDR3 spans 13 amino acids. Trimming took 1 base from V and 2 from J, leaving 6 bases between them. CDR1 and CDR2 (germline): SGDLS, YYNGEE. The CDR3 here is CASSVSLQETQYF. CDR3 bases: TGTGCCAGCAGCGTATCCCTACAAGAGACCCAGTACTTC.

J is TRBJ2-7 and V is TRBV11-2, with 8 bases identical to TRBD1. This CDR3 contains 17 residues. The germline V gene has CDR1 SGHAT and CDR2 FQNNGV. The V gene end was trimmed by 5 bases and the J gene end by 3 bases; junction bases not matched to a gene: 15. The CDR3 DNA reads TGTGCCAGCAGCAATGGGGGGCAGACAGGGGTTGTCTACGAGCAGTACTTC. Protein: CASSNGGQTGVVYEQYF.

This chain connects TRBV6-5 to TRBJ1-5, with 9 positions matching TRBD1. Germline-derived CDR1 and CDR2 are MNHEY and SVGAGI. V shed 6 bases, J shed 6 bases, and the junction held 9 bases outside the gene matches. This CDR3 comprises 15 residues. CDR3 bases: TGTGCCAGCAGGGCCGGGACAGGGTCGGTTCAGCCCCAGCATTTT. This sequence encodes CASRAGTGSVQPQHF.

This clone has more than one count but fewer than ten. V and J are TRBV4-3 and TRBJ2-1; possible D gene TRBD2, 5 bases. V gave up 0 bases and J gave up 7 bases, with 13 bases separating them. CDR1 LGHNA and CDR2 YSLEER come from the germline V gene. The CDR3 consists of 15 residues. DNA for the CDR3: TGCGCCAGCAGCCAAGATTTAGACGGGATGAATGAGCAGTTCTTC. The encoded protein is CASSQDLDGMNEQFF.

The rearrangement links TRBV4-3 to TRBJ1-6; TRBD1 aligns across 9 bases. The CDR3 consists of 17 residues. The V segment lost 2 bases and the J segment 3 bases; nucleotides outside the gene matches: 5. Per the germline V gene, CDR1 is LGHNA and CDR2 is YSLEER. Here the CDR3 DNA reads TGCGCCAGCAGCCAACTCATGGGACAGGGCTATAATTCACCCCTCCACTTT. This encodes CASSQLMGQGYNSPLHF.

The V gene is TRBV6-2 or TRBV6-3, the J gene TRBJ1-2, with a weak D call TRBD1 (6 bases). This CDR3 is 14 amino acids long. Germline V gene data show CDR1 as MNHEY and CDR2 as SVGEGT. Between the trimmed V and J ends, which lost 6 bases and 4 bases, there was a span of 15 bases. CDR3 protein: CASSPQQGSYGYTF. CDR3 DNA: TGTGCCAGCAGCCCCCAACAGGGATCCTATGGCTACACCTTC.

This sequence joins TRBV5-1 and TRBJ1-1; 7 bases agree with TRBD1. The CDR3 length is 13 residues. Germline V gene lookup returns CDR1 SGHRS and CDR2 YFSETQ. J was trimmed by 8 bases and V by 0 bases; bases with no gene match: 4. The CDR3 loop reads CASSLEGTAEAFF. The CDR3 region has the DNA TGCGCCAGCAGCTTGGAAGGGACAGCAGAAGCTTTCTTT.

The chain uses TRBV2 and TRBJ2-2; 9 bases agree with TRBD2. The CDR3 contains 15 residues. Germline values: CDR1 SNHLY, CDR2 FYNNEI. Trimming cost V 2 bases and J 6 bases; bases outside gene matches: 4. The CDR3 DNA is TGTGCCAGCAGTGAAACCGGGACTAGCCCCGGGGAGCTGTTTTTT. It codes for CASSETGTSPGELFF.

This rearrangement joins TRBV4-1 to TRBJ2-3, with 8 bases fitting TRBD2. V shed 4 bases, J shed 1 base, and the junction held 13 bases outside the gene matches. The CDR3 runs 18 residues. Germline V gives CDR1 MGHRA, CDR2 YSYEKL. DNA for the CDR3: TGCGCCAGCAGCCCCTCCCGAGGAGTTAGCGGGGGCACAGATACGCAGTATTTT. Its protein is CASSPSRGVSGGTDTQYF.

V is TRBV10-3 and J is TRBJ1-2, with TRBD1 matching 8 bases. Looked up from germline, CDR1 is ENHRY and CDR2 is SYGVKD. The length of the CDR3 is 15 residues. V lost 6 bases and J lost 2; bases outside the gene matches: 8. For the CDR3, the DNA is TGTGCCATCAGCGATGACAGGGGCAACAACTATGGCTACACCTTC. It codes for CAISDDRGNNYGYTF.

The chain combines TRBV5-8 with TRBJ2-1; TRBD2 agrees at 13 bases. CDR3 length: 17 amino acids. J lost 7 bases, V lost 4 bases, and 11 bases had no gene match. CDR1 is SGHTS and CDR2 is YDEGEE in the germline V gene. The CDR3 DNA follows: TGTGCCAGCAGCACCGGACTAGCGGGAGAGAATTGGAATGAGCAGTTCTTC. Translated: CASSTGLAGENWNEQFF.